This TCR beta chain was sequenced during a study of T cell responses to AZD1222 COVID-19 vaccine. Overall study context: The study pooled second doses at about 4 or about 12 weeks.

Comments on this clone: Its target is unknown.

Study-wide results and caveats: Close to half of all spike-specific TCRs reportedly target regions of the variants that are unmutated. The donor group comprised mostly white British people and more females; the analysis possibly underestimated clonal diversity.

V lost 1 base and J lost 3, with 2 bases in between. Germline CDR1 reads KGHSH; CDR2 reads LQKENI. The CDR3 totals 12 residues. Sequenced by immunoSEQ multiplex PCR; TCRdb stores in-frame clones only, minus some. Of approximately 90,000 clones detected, more than 70% appear once; the ten largest clones hold around 2%. The source of this sequence is an adult in good health. This specimen consisted of peripheral blood, obtained on day 0 of AZD1222 vaccination. V usage is TRBV18 and J usage is TRBJ2-3; the D is unclear. CDR3 in amino acids: CASSPRTDTQYF. The CDR3 DNA sequence: TGTGCCAGCTCACCACGGACAGATACGCAGTATTTT. Full variable domain (missing parts from reference TRBV18 and TRBJ2-3): NAGVMQNPRHLVRRRGQEARLRCSPMKGHSHVYWYRQLPEEGLKFMVYLQKENIIDESGMPKERFSAEFPKEGPSILRIQQVVRGDSAAYFCASSPRTDTQYFGPGTRLTVL.